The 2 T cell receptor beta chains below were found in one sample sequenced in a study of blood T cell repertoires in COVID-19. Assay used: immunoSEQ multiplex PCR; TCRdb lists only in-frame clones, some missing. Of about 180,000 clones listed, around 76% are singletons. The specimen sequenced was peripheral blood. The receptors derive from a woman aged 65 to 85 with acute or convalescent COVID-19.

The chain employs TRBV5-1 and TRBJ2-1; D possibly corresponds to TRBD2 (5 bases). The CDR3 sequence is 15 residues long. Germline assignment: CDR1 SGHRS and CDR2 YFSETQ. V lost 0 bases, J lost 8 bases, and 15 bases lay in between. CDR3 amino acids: CASSLGLGDSDEQFF. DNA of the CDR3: TGCGCCAGCAGCTTGGGACTCGGGGATAGCGATGAGCAGTTCTTC.

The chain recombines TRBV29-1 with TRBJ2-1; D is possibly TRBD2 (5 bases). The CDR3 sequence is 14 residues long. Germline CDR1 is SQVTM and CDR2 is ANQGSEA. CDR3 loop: CSHPGPGGYNEQFF. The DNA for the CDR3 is TGCAGTCATCCCGGGCCCGGAGGATACAATGAGCAGTTCTTC.